This T cell receptor beta chain is from a study of T-cell memory formation after mild COVID-19. The wider study: The TCR clusters were mostly specific to one donor.

Study results and limitations: The study found contracting CD4+ clones mainly in CM and EM and contracting CD8+ clones in EMRA.

This CDR3 is built from 15 residues. V lost 2 bases and J lost 2, with 9 bases in between. Germline assignment: CDR1 MNHEY and CDR2 SVGEGT. UMIs and sample barcodes were carried by the TCR alpha and TCR beta cDNA libraries that 5'RACE produced using constant-segment primers. TCRdb ran MiXCR on the 5' RACE reads and lists one entry per CDR3 protein. The profile covers under 300,000 distinct CDR3 sequences, with roughly 16% appearing a single time and 22% taken by the ten largest. This clonotype was counted between two and nine times. No antigen is known for it. The sample taken for sequencing was PBMCs or a T cell subset sorted from them (not recorded which). V and J are TRBV6-2 or TRBV6-3 and TRBJ2-2; D may be TRBD1 (5 bases). The clonotype originates from a man in his late teens or twenties who had mild COVID-19 (a few samples of this study predate the infection). Cell type and time point are not known. The CDR3, as DNA: TGTGCCAGCAGTTACCTGACAGTAAACACCGGGGAGCTGTTTTTT. This gives the protein CASSYLTVNTGELFF.